This passage covers 29 T cell receptor beta chains from one sample sequenced in a study of T cell repertoires in cytomegalovirus infection. Each CDR3 protein is one row after TCRdb ran MiXCR on the reads. The top ten clones hold roughly 15% of a sample with around 450,000 distinct CDR3 sequences, approximately 30% of them seen once. The sample consisted of PBMCs. These receptors were collected from a human donor in good health (CMV status not recorded). Some clones in this sample may be carry-over from other donors' samples.

The genes are TRBV19 and TRBJ1-4; no clear D gene. This CDR3 region has 15 residues. The V gene lost 9 bases and the J gene lost 7 bases, with 21 bases spanning the gap. Germline V lookup: CDR1 LNHDA, CDR2 SQIVND (reference sequence). The CDR3 DNA follows: TGTGCCAGCAGAGGGCTTGTCACCCCGTCTGAAAAACTGTTTTTT. Its translation is CASRGLVTPSEKLFF.

The CDR3 sequence: CASSDGQGGYSPLHF. CDR3 nucleotide sequence: TGCGCCAGCAGTGACGGACAGGGGGGTTATTCACCCCTCCACTTT. The rearrangement uses TRBV10-1 and TRBJ1-6; 10 nucleotides match TRBD1. V shed 3 bases and J 8 bases; nucleotides not matched to a gene: 4. Germline CDR1 WNHNN, CDR2 SYGVQD (reference sequence). CDR3 size: 15 residues.

This chain connects TRBV29-1 to TRBJ2-1; 7 bases align to TRBD1. Germline values: CDR1 SQVTM, CDR2 ANQGSEA. J gave up 9 bases and V 6 bases, and 14 bases lay outside the gene matches. The CDR3 loop spans 14 amino acids. The CDR3 nucleotides read TGCAGCGTAGATACAGGGGCCACGGCAGGTGAGCAGTTCTTC. Translated: CSVDTGATAGEQFF.

Only a few counts were recorded for this clonotype. The chain is built from TRBV7-9 and TRBJ1-2; D uncertain. The germline CDR1 and CDR2 sequences are SEHNR and FQNEAQ (reference sequence). Between the trimmed V and J ends, which lost 1 base and 8 bases, there was a span of 14 bases. The CDR3 spans 14 residues. The CDR3, as DNA: TGTGCCAGCAGCTTAGACGTGGGGTCAGAAGGCTACACCTTC. Protein product: CASSLDVGSEGYTF.

The gene calls are TRBV12-3 or TRBV12-4 and TRBJ2-1, with D tentatively TRBD1 (7 bases). There are 15 residues in the CDR3. V dropped 5 bases and J dropped 3 bases, with 14 bases sitting between them. The CDR3 loop reads CASSLRGEVYNEQFF. CDR3 bases: TGTGCCAGCAGTCTCAGGGGGGAGGTCTACAATGAGCAGTTCTTC.

For the CDR3, the DNA is TGTGCCAGCAGCTTAGGGGGCTCCATCAATGAGCAGTTCTTC. It specifies CASSLGGSINEQFF. The chain has TRBV7-2 and TRBJ2-1; D may be TRBD1 (5 bases). The CDR3 totals 14 residues. CDR1 SGHTA and CDR2 FQGNSA come from the germline V gene. V lost 1 base, J lost 6 bases, and 10 bases lay in between.

Details on this clonotype: This may stem from a read error, because a much larger clone lies one nucleotide away. The CDR3 does not end in the conserved phenylalanine or tryptophan, so this is likely a read error. Written as DNA, the CDR3 is TGTGCCAGCAGCTTAGGAGTAGGACGGTCTACAGATACGCAGTATTGT. Encoded protein: CASSLGVGRSTDTQYC. The chain carries TRBV7-8 and TRBJ2-3; D gene unclear. Germline V gene sequence: CDR1 SGHVS, CDR2 FQNEAQ. CDR3 length: 16 residues. V was shortened by 1 base and J by 3 bases, with 14 bases between the two germline ends.

This clonotype was picked up a small number of times. This sequence joins TRBV7-2 and TRBJ1-6; TRBD1 might be the D (5 bases). This CDR3 contains 15 residues. The germline CDR1 and CDR2 sequences are SGHTA and FQGNSA. Between the trimmed V and J ends, which lost 5 bases and 5 bases, there was a span of 13 bases. The CDR3 here is CASSVRRVDNSPLHF. The DNA for the CDR3 is TGTGCCAGCAGCGTCCGCAGGGTAGATAATTCACCCCTCCACTTT.

CDR3 loop: CASSLPTGIPGYGYTF. The CDR3 DNA reads TGTGCCAGCAGCTTGCCGACAGGGATCCCTGGCTATGGCTACACCTTC. The J gene is TRBJ1-2, the V gene TRBV5-6, with TRBD1 identical over 7 bases. The CDR3 is made up of 16 amino acids. V gave up 1 base and J gave up 4 bases; unmatched junction bases: 10. The germline V gene has CDR1 SGHDT and CDR2 YYEEEE.

This clonotype was seen a handful of times. This sequence joins TRBV14 and TRBJ2-7; 9 bases line up with TRBD2. CDR3 length equals 17 residues. The germline gives CDR1 SGHDN, CDR2 FVKESK. Trimming took 0 bases from V and 2 from J; bases not matched to a gene: 8. The CDR3 protein is CASSQDGTSKAPYEQYF. The CDR3 DNA reads TGTGCCAGCAGCCAAGATGGGACTAGCAAGGCTCCCTACGAGCAGTACTTC.

This clonotype was observed a handful of times. The chain links TRBV2 to TRBJ2-3, with TRBD2 as a possible D gene (6 bases). The CDR3 loop spans 15 amino acids. CDR1 and CDR2 from the germline V gene are SNHLY and FYNNEI. V was shortened by 4 bases and J by 6 bases, with 17 bases between the two germline ends. The chain's CDR3 is CASSAEGLAMDTQYF. The CDR3 coding sequence is TGTGCCAGCAGTGCTGAGGGGCTAGCGATGGATACGCAGTATTTT.

A word on this clonotype: Since a much larger clone is just one base distant, this may be a read error. V is TRBV19 and J is TRBJ1-5; 7 nucleotides align to TRBD1. From germline, CDR1 is LNHDA and CDR2 SQIVND (reference sequence). The CDR3 runs 15 residues. The CDR3 DNA reads as TGTGCCAGTAAGCTTGACAGGGCAAGCAATCAGCCCCAGAATTTT. Its protein is CASKLDRASNQPQNF.

This clonotype was seen only a few times. The V and J genes are TRBV20-1 and TRBJ2-7, with D possibly TRBD2 on 7 matching bases. Germline CDR1 is DFQATT and CDR2 is SNEGSKA (reference sequence). This CDR3 has 12 amino acids. DNA of the CDR3: TGCAGCGGCGGCGGGGGCACGGGCGAGCAGTACTTC. Its protein product is CSGGGGTGEQYF.

With respect to this clonotype: Because the CDR3 is missing its conserved closing phenylalanine or tryptophan, this is likely a read error. The rearrangement joins TRBV24-1 to TRBJ2-1; 7 positions match TRBD1. This CDR3 comprises 13 residues. From germline, CDR1 is KGHDR and CDR2 SFDVKD. V dropped 9 bases and J dropped 4; count of bases not matched to a gene: 5. This CDR3 is CATGTELYNEQFV. For the CDR3, the DNA is TGTGCCACCGGGACAGAACTATACAATGAGCAGTTCGTC.

Only one count was recorded for this clonotype. The chain recombines TRBV6-6 with TRBJ2-1; TRBD2 matches 13 bases. Losses at the gene ends were 5 bases for V and 5 bases for J; bases not matched to a gene: 9. Germline lookup yields CDR1 MNHNY and CDR2 SVGAGI (reference sequence). There are 17 residues in the CDR3. CDR3 DNA: TGTGCCAGCAGTCAACCTTCCGGACTAGCGGGGGACAATGAGCAGTTCTTC. Amino acids: CASSQPSGLAGDNEQFF.

This clonotype was detected a few times. This chain uses TRBV7-9 with TRBJ2-2; D remains ambiguous. CDR1 and CDR2 (germline): SEHNR, FQNEAQ (reference sequence). The CDR3 loop spans 13 amino acids. V was clipped by 5 bases and J by 4 bases, with 8 bases between them. In DNA form, the CDR3 reads TGTGCCAGCAGCCCACCACGCACCGGGGAGCTGTTTTTT. Its protein is CASSPPRTGELFF.

About this clonotype itself: One end of the junction fails to match germline, which may point to a read error. The gene calls are TRBV5-3 and TRBJ1-5, with TRBD1 as a possible D gene (5 bases). TRBV5-3 is sorted into the ORF group, with uncertain function. The CDR3 spans 12 residues. The CDR3, as DNA: TGTTCCAGCAGTTTAGGGACTCAGCCCCAGCATTTT. Its translation: CSSSLGTQPQHF.

The chain combines TRBV28 with TRBJ1-4, with unresolved D. CDR1 and CDR2 (germline): MDHEN, SYDVKM. The length of the CDR3 is 13 residues. Trimming left V 7 bases short and J 12 bases short, with 18 bases between. As DNA, the CDR3 is TGTGCCAGCATCCCCCGGGCTGACGAACAACTGTTTTTT. Translation gives CASIPRADEQLFF. Full variable domain (outside the CDR3, taken from reference TRBV28 and TRBJ1-4): DVKVTQSSRYLVKRTGEKVFLECVQDMDHENMFWYRQDPGLGLRLIYFSYDVKMKEKGDIPEGYSVSREKKERFSLILESASTNQTSMYLCASIPRADEQLFFGSGTQLSVL.

The table lists this clonotype with many counts. V gene TRBV7-2 combines with J gene TRBJ2-5, with TRBD2 identical over 8 bases. This CDR3 has 14 residues. The junction had 3 bases not matched to a gene; V was cut back by 5 bases and J by 1 base. Germline lookup yields CDR1 SGHTA and CDR2 FQGNSA. The CDR3 bases are TGTGCCAGCAGCCCAGCGGGGGTCCAAGAGACCCAGTACTTC. Protein product: CASSPAGVQETQYF.

This clonotype was recorded at least ten times. The V and J genes are TRBV28 and TRBJ1-6; D gene uncertain. The V and J ends lost 6 bases and 7 bases respectively, with 7 bases between them. CDR3 length equals 12 residues. From germline, CDR1 is MDHEN and CDR2 SYDVKM. CDR3 sequence reads: CASSLGNSPLHF. In nucleotides, the CDR3 is TGTGCCAGCAGCTTAGGGAATTCACCCCTCCACTTT.

Notes on this clonotype: Since no conserved phenylalanine or tryptophan closes the CDR3, a read error is the likely cause. The chain joins TRBV15 to TRBJ2-7; D ambiguous. The V end lost 0 bases, the J end lost 7 bases, and 10 bases lay between the germline ends. Germline V lookup: CDR1 LNHNV, CDR2 YYDKDF (reference sequence). The CDR3 is made up of 13 amino acids. As DNA, the CDR3 is TGTGCCACCAGCAGAGAGCACCTGAGGGAGCAGTACTTA. This translates into CATSREHLREQYL.

This clonotype was observed once. The genes are TRBV5-6 and TRBJ2-1; D is unresolved. The CDR3 has 16 residues. Per the germline V gene, CDR1 is SGHDT and CDR2 is YYEEEE. Trimming stripped 3 bases from V and 6 bases from J, with 19 bases between. CDR3 in amino acids: CASSSVGANKGNEQFF. In DNA, the CDR3 is TGTGCCAGCAGCTCGGTAGGAGCCAACAAGGGCAATGAGCAGTTCTTC. Full variable domain (rest looked up from reference TRBV5-6 and TRBJ2-1): DAGVTQSPTHLIKTRGQQVTLRCSPKSGHDTVSWYQQALGQGPQFIFQYYEEEERQRGNFPDRFSGHQFPNYSSELNVNALLLGDSALYLCASSSVGANKGNEQFFGPGTRLTVL.

The chain carries TRBV2 and TRBJ1-2, with TRBD1 matching 9 bases. The germline V gene encodes CDR1 SNHLY and CDR2 FYNNEI. The CDR3 sequence is 11 residues long. The CDR3 sequence is CTTGTGHGYTF. CDR3 nucleotides: TGTACCACCGGGACAGGGCATGGCTACACCTTC.

This clonotype was found a few times. CDR3 coding DNA: TGTGCCAGCAGTGACCCGTCCGGGGACAGGGGGTATGGCTATGGCTACACCTTC. Encoded protein: CASSDPSGDRGYGYGYTF. V and J are TRBV6-6 and TRBJ1-2; 11 bases are a match to TRBD1. The CDR3 contains 18 residues. V was pared by 5 bases and J by 4 bases, with 15 bases of the junction left unmatched. Germline V gene data show CDR1 as MNHNY and CDR2 as SVGAGI (reference sequence).

This CDR3 reads CASSQEASGGLHYNEQFF. DNA for the CDR3: TGTGCCAGCAGCCAAGAGGCTAGCGGGGGCCTTCACTACAATGAGCAGTTCTTC. The chain joins TRBV4-2 to TRBJ2-1; 10 positions match TRBD2. The germline V gene has CDR1 LGHNA and CDR2 YNFKEQ. J gave up 3 bases and V 0 bases, and 8 bases lay outside the gene matches. This CDR3 has 18 residues.

The CDR3 loop reads CASSPSKGLAPKRRQETQYF. The CDR3 DNA follows: TGTGCCAGCAGCCCTAGTAAGGGCCTAGCGCCAAAGAGACGACAAGAGACCCAGTACTTC. This chain uses TRBV27 with TRBJ2-5, with D possibly TRBD2 on 6 matching bases. The CDR3 has 20 amino acids. Per the germline V gene, CDR1 is MNHEY and CDR2 is SMNVEV (reference sequence). Trimming left V 6 bases short and J 2 bases short, with 31 bases between.

The V and J genes are TRBV6-1 and TRBJ2-7, with 7 bases lining up with TRBD1. The CDR3 sequence is 18 residues long. J was trimmed by 11 bases and V by 6 bases; bases with no gene match: 28. The V gene's germline CDR1 is MNHNS and CDR2 SASEGT. This CDR3 reads CASRLLFLGTETPPKEYF. The CDR3 nucleotides read TGTGCCAGCAGACTACTATTTCTCGGGACAGAGACTCCCCCTAAGGAGTACTTC.

CDR3 sequence reads: CASSIRRIDTLGLDTQYF. The CDR3 region has the DNA TGTGCCAGTAGTATTCGGCGAATTGACACCCTGGGATTAGATACGCAGTATTTT. V is TRBV19 and J is TRBJ2-3; no clear D. The CDR3 spans 18 residues. V shed 3 bases and J shed 5 bases, with 24 bases lying between them. From germline, CDR1 is LNHDA and CDR2 SQIVND (reference sequence).

Turning to this clonotype: Without the conserved terminal phenylalanine or tryptophan, this CDR3 likely stems from a read error. The rearrangement joins TRBV28 to TRBJ2-7, with no clear D. Trimming shortened V by 5 bases and J by 0 bases, and 11 bases separated the two germline ends. Germline CDR1 reads MDHEN; CDR2 reads SYDVKM. CDR3 size: 14 residues. The CDR3 region has the DNA TGTGCCAGCAGTACCTCGGGCAGCTCCTACGAGCAGTACTTA. It is translated as CASSTSGSSYEQYL.